A selection of T cell receptor beta chains follows, all from one sample in a study of a mutant IDH1 vaccine in newly diagnosed glioma. No antigens are known for them. Profiling relied on immunoSEQ multiplex PCR, and the TCRdb table lists in-frame clones only, not all of them. The table records about 40,000 clones, approximately 86% of them present only once. The specimen comprised PBMCs, sampled from a glioma patient whose treatment included an IDH1 peptide vaccine. Receptors originate from a young man with glioma. Some clones in this sample may be carry-over from other donors' samples. The CDR3 runs from the conserved cysteine through the conserved F or W. The order of the fields is V gene, J gene, clone size, D gene, CDR3 DNA, CDR3 protein. A D gene is named only where the DNA matches it firmly. Not every row has a clone size; where given, it reads once, few, many or a size class.

V gene: TRBV6-5
J gene: TRBJ1-2
clone size: once
D gene: TRBD1
CDR3 DNA: TGTGCCAGCAGTCACGGACAGGGGGCCTATGGCTACACCTTC
CDR3 protein: CASSHGQGAYGYTF

V gene: TRBV30
J gene: TRBJ2-1
clone size: NA
D gene: TRBD2
CDR3 DNA: TGTGCCTGGAGCCCTAAGATTCTAGCGGGGCACGTCTTC
CDR3 protein: CAWSPKILAGHVF

V gene: TRBV4-3
J gene: TRBJ1-3
clone size: NA
D gene: TRBD1
CDR3 DNA: TGCGCCAGCAGCCAAGATGGGACAGGGTTGCCGGTCTACTCTGGAAACACCATATATTTT
CDR3 protein: CASSQDGTGLPVYSGNTIYF

V gene: TRBV5-4
J gene: TRBJ2-5
clone size: few
D gene: TRBD1
CDR3 DNA: TGTGCCAGCAGCTTGGAGGGGACAGTCAACCAAGAGACCCAGTACTTC
CDR3 protein: CASSLEGTVNQETQYF

V gene: TRBV5-5
J gene: TRBJ2-7
clone size: once
D gene: NA
CDR3 DNA: TGTGCCAGCAGGGCGGGACTTCTCTACGAGCAGTACTTC
CDR3 protein: CASRAGLLYEQYF

V gene: TRBV18
J gene: TRBJ2-3
clone size: NA
D gene: NA
CDR3 DNA: TGTGCCAGCTCGCCTGGGGTAGGCACAGATACGCAGTATTTT
CDR3 protein: CASSPGVGTDTQYF

V gene: TRBV7-2
J gene: TRBJ2-7
clone size: NA
D gene: TRBD2
CDR3 DNA: TGTGCCAGCAGCTTAGGACTAGCGGGAGCGTTTTACGAGCAGTACTTC
CDR3 protein: CASSLGLAGAFYEQYF

V gene: TRBV30
J gene: TRBJ1-4
clone size: NA
D gene: NA
CDR3 DNA: TGTGCCTGGAGTGTAGGGCTCGATGAAAAACTGTTTTTT
CDR3 protein: CAWSVGLDEKLFF

V gene: TRBV4-3
J gene: TRBJ2-1
clone size: medium-sized
D gene: NA
CDR3 DNA: TGCGCCAGCAGCCAAGATGTCGGGAGCCACAATGAGCAGTTCTTC
CDR3 protein: CASSQDVGSHNEQFF

V gene: TRBV13
J gene: TRBJ2-4
clone size: once
D gene: NA
CDR3 DNA: TGTGCCAGCAGCGACCGTGACACGGAGGCGCCCGTAGCCAAAAACATTCAGTACTTC
CDR3 protein: CASSDRDTEAPVAKNIQYF

V gene: TRBV30
J gene: TRBJ1-3
clone size: NA
D gene: NA
CDR3 DNA: TGTGCCTGGAGTGTACGGAGATCTGGAAACACCATATATTTT
CDR3 protein: CAWSVRRSGNTIYF

V gene: TRBV27
J gene: TRBJ2-7
clone size: NA
D gene: NA
CDR3 DNA: TGTGCCAGCAGTTTAATCGCAGGGTCCTACGAGCAGTACTTC
CDR3 protein: CASSLIAGSYEQYF

V gene: TRBV6-1
J gene: TRBJ2-7
clone size: NA
D gene: NA
CDR3 DNA: TGTGCCAGCAGACAGTCTAGCGAGTACGAGCAGTACTTC
CDR3 protein: CASRQSSEYEQYF

V gene: TRBV15
J gene: TRBJ2-7
clone size: NA
D gene: NA
CDR3 DNA: TGTGCCACGTCTCGGGTCGCTGGCGAGCAGTACTTC
CDR3 protein: CATSRVAGEQYF

V gene: TRBV6-5
J gene: TRBJ1-4
clone size: NA
D gene: NA
CDR3 DNA: TGTGCCAGCAGTGGACACTCAACTAATGAAAAACTGTTTTTT
CDR3 protein: CASSGHSTNEKLFF

V gene: TRBV29-1
J gene: TRBJ1-2
clone size: NA
D gene: TRBD1
CDR3 DNA: TGCAGCGCAAAACCCCGGGACAGGGCCCAGGAGGGCTACACCTTC
CDR3 protein: CSAKPRDRAQEGYTF

V gene: TRBV7-2
J gene: TRBJ1-2
clone size: NA
D gene: NA
CDR3 DNA: TGTGCCAGCAGCTTAAGAGGGGATGGCTACACCTTC
CDR3 protein: CASSLRGDGYTF

V gene: TRBV10-3
J gene: TRBJ1-3
clone size: NA
D gene: TRBD1
CDR3 DNA: TGTGCCATCAGTGGACAGGGGTCCGGAAACACCATATATTTT
CDR3 protein: CAISGQGSGNTIYF

V gene: TRBV30
J gene: TRBJ2-1
clone size: NA
D gene: NA
CDR3 DNA: TGTGCCTGGAGTGCGGGCACTGACTCCAAACCCCGCAATGAGCAGTTCTTC
CDR3 protein: CAWSAGTDSKPRNEQFF

V gene: TRBV14
J gene: TRBJ2-3
clone size: NA
D gene: TRBD2
CDR3 DNA: TGTGCCAGCAGCCAAGTTGGAGCGGGGGGTATGGATACGCAGTATTTT
CDR3 protein: CASSQVGAGGMDTQYF

V gene: TRBV25-1
J gene: TRBJ1-3
clone size: NA
D gene: NA
CDR3 DNA: TGTGCCAGCAGTGATACAGGAGGCGCTGGAAACACCATATATTTT
CDR3 protein: CASSDTGGAGNTIYF

V gene: TRBV6-4
J gene: TRBJ2-3
clone size: NA
D gene: TRBD2
CDR3 DNA: TGTGCCAGCAGCGGGGGGGCACACACAGATACGCAGTATTTT
CDR3 protein: CASSGGAHTDTQYF

V gene: TRBV29-1
J gene: TRBJ2-1
clone size: few
D gene: NA
CDR3 DNA: TGCAGCGTTGAGGCAGAGTCTGCGGATTACAATGAGCAGTTCTTC
CDR3 protein: CSVEAESADYNEQFF

V gene: TRBV5-4
J gene: TRBJ2-2
clone size: NA
D gene: TRBD2
CDR3 DNA: TGTGCCAGCAGCTTGAGCGCAGCGGGGGGGCCCCGTGGGGAGCTGTTTTTT
CDR3 protein: CASSLSAAGGPRGELFF

V gene: TRBV5-5
J gene: TRBJ2-7
clone size: NA
D gene: NA
CDR3 DNA: TGTGCCAGCAGCCTTCAGAATGCCTACGAGCAGTACTTC
CDR3 protein: CASSLQNAYEQYF

V gene: TRBV6-6
J gene: TRBJ1-1
clone size: NA
D gene: NA
CDR3 DNA: TGTGCCAGCAGTTGGGGGGGGTCGAACACTGAAGCTTTCTTT
CDR3 protein: CASSWGGSNTEAFF

V gene: TRBV6-6
J gene: TRBJ1-2
clone size: NA
D gene: NA
CDR3 DNA: TGTGCCAGCAGAGAACCCGCGGGGTTCGGTGTGGGCTACACCTTC
CDR3 protein: CASREPAGFGVGYTF

V gene: TRBV6-5
J gene: TRBJ1-2
clone size: NA
D gene: NA
CDR3 DNA: TGTGCCAGCAGTTATTCACCCGAGGTCTATGGCTACACCTTC
CDR3 protein: CASSYSPEVYGYTF

V gene: TRBV4-3
J gene: TRBJ2-1
clone size: NA
D gene: NA
CDR3 DNA: TGCGCCAGCAGCCAAGATAGCCTTAGCTCCTACAATGAGCAGTTCTTC
CDR3 protein: CASSQDSLSSYNEQFF

V gene: TRBV7-2
J gene: TRBJ1-1
clone size: NA
D gene: NA
CDR3 DNA: TGTGCCAGCAGCTTAGCGAGTCAGGGATGGACTGAAGCTTTCTTT
CDR3 protein: CASSLASQGWTEAFF

V gene: TRBV4-3
J gene: TRBJ1-4
clone size: few
D gene: NA
CDR3 DNA: TGCGCCAGCAGCCAAGAAATAATGCTAGGTCGGGCGGAAAAACTGTTTTTT
CDR3 protein: CASSQEIMLGRAEKLFF

V gene: TRBV6-6
J gene: TRBJ2-7
clone size: NA
D gene: NA
CDR3 DNA: TGTGCCAGCAGTTACGGCTCCGGGGGCCCCTCCTACGAGCAGTACTTC
CDR3 protein: CASSYGSGGPSYEQYF

V gene: TRBV4-3
J gene: TRBJ1-1
clone size: NA
D gene: TRBD1
CDR3 DNA: TGCGCCAGCAGCCAGCAATACAGGGGTGAAGCTTTCTTT
CDR3 protein: CASSQQYRGEAFF